Below are 14 T cell receptor beta chains sequenced from a single sample in a study of blood T cell repertoires in COVID-19. Profiling relied on immunoSEQ multiplex PCR, and the TCRdb table lists in-frame clones only, not all of them. The sample yields around 77,000 clones, roughly 90% seen once. The sequenced sample consisted of peripheral blood. The receptors here all came from a woman aged 80 or older with active or convalescent COVID-19.

The chain combines TRBV5-1 with TRBJ2-2; D ambiguous. V lost 4 bases, J lost 4 bases, and 8 bases lay in between. The CDR3 sequence is 13 residues long. Germline V gene sequence: CDR1 SGHRS, CDR2 YFSETQ. CDR3 protein: CASSQLRTGELFF. Here the CDR3 DNA reads TGCGCCAGCAGCCAACTCCGCACCGGGGAGCTGTTTTTT.

The gene calls are TRBV19 and TRBJ2-5; D might be TRBD2 (5 bases). This CDR3 is built from 14 residues. CDR1 LNHDA and CDR2 SQIVND come from the germline V gene (reference sequence). With 6 bases removed from V and 1 base from J, the gap between germline ends came to 12 bases. The CDR3 nucleotides are TGTGCCAGTAGACTAGTGTATGGCCAAGAGACCCAGTACTTC. Residues: CASRLVYGQETQYF.

The CDR3 sequence is CASLDAGATEKLFF. The CDR3 DNA sequence: TGTGCCAGTCTTGATGCAGGGGCTACTGAAAAACTGTTTTTT. J is TRBJ1-4 and V is TRBV19; D is possibly TRBD1 (6 bases). Per germline, CDR1 LNHDA and CDR2 SQIVND (reference sequence). Trimming removed 8 bases at V and 7 bases at J, with 17 bases between. The CDR3 is 14 residues long. Full variable domain (rest looked up from reference TRBV19 and TRBJ1-4): DGGITQSPKYLFRKEGQNVTLSCEQNLNHDAMYWYRQDPGQGLRLIYYSQIVNDFQKGDIAEGYSVSREKKESFPLTVTSAQKNPTAFYLCASLDAGATEKLFFGSGTQLSVL.

The chain couples TRBV11-2 to TRBJ1-3; D gene ambiguous. Between the trimmed V and J ends, which lost 5 bases and 0 bases, there was a span of 17 bases. This CDR3 spans 17 amino acids. The germline V gene encodes CDR1 SGHAT and CDR2 FQNNGV. The CDR3 spells CASSTSPTGISGNTIYF. CDR3 bases: TGTGCCAGCAGCACCTCCCCCACGGGGATCTCTGGAAACACCATATATTTT.

The chain employs TRBV7-2 and TRBJ2-3; 7 bases are shared with TRBD2. Per the germline V gene, CDR1 is SGHTA and CDR2 is FQGNSA. V lost 0 bases, J lost 1 base, and 1 base stayed unmatched. The CDR3 has 15 amino acids. Written as DNA, the CDR3 is TGTGCCAGCAGCTTAGCCGCGGGGGGCACAGATACGCAGTATTTT. It translates to CASSLAAGGTDTQYF.

V gene TRBV6-2 or TRBV6-3 combines with J gene TRBJ2-6, with 12 bases matching TRBD1. The CDR3 sequence is 17 residues long. Trimming took 6 bases from V and 3 from J; bases not matched to a gene: 6. Germline V gene sequence: CDR1 MNHEY, CDR2 SVGEGT. The CDR3 DNA sequence: TGTGCCAGCAGCCGGGACAGGGGGCGCGGTGGGGCCAACGTCCTGACTTTC. The encoded protein is CASSRDRGRGGANVLTF.

The rearrangement links TRBV2 to TRBJ2-7; 10 bases line up with TRBD1. With V trimmed by 0 bases and J by 7 bases, 6 bases remained unmatched. The CDR3 runs 15 residues. Per germline, CDR1 SNHLY and CDR2 FYNNEI. The CDR3 DNA reads as TGTGCCAGCAGTGAAGCGAGACAGGGGGCACGGGAGCAGTACTTC. Translating gives CASSEARQGAREQYF.

The count of this clone is one. This chain uses TRBV28 with TRBJ2-1; TRBD2 might be the D (6 bases). From germline, CDR1 is MDHEN and CDR2 SYDVKM. The CDR3 totals 15 residues. V was clipped by 5 bases and J by 3 bases, with 14 bases between them. The CDR3 DNA reads TGTGCCAGCAGTCTGGGACTGGCGATCTACAATGAGCAGTTCTTC. This translates into CASSLGLAIYNEQFF.

This clone was picked up a small number of times. The genes are TRBV19 and TRBJ1-4, with 7 bases that match TRBD1. Germline trimming cut 5 bases from V and 8 bases from J; bases unmatched to any gene: 14. The CDR3 length is 16 residues. Germline V gene data show CDR1 as LNHDA and CDR2 as SQIVND (reference sequence). The CDR3 DNA follows: TGTGCCAGTAGTCCCCGGGACAGCCGAAGGGGCGAAAAACTGTTTTTT. Residues: CASSPRDSRRGEKLFF.

The V gene is TRBV6-2 or TRBV6-3, the J gene TRBJ2-7, with a tentative D call TRBD2 (6 bases). V lost 2 bases to trimming and J lost 0 bases, with 11 bases between them. The CDR3 covers 15 residues. The germline V gene has CDR1 MNHEY and CDR2 SVGEGT. The CDR3 sequence: CASSYRDGSSYEQYF. The CDR3 nucleotides are TGTGCCAGCAGTTACCGGGACGGGAGCTCCTACGAGCAGTACTTC.

CDR3 region: CASSQSCSGELFF. The CDR3 DNA reads TGCGCCAGCAGTCAATCCTGTTCCGGGGAGCTGTTTTTT. The chain combines TRBV23-1 with TRBJ2-2; D is undetermined. TRBV23-1 is an open reading frame whose function is uncertain. V was cut by 0 bases and J by 6 bases, with 5 bases left in between. This CDR3 contains 13 residues.

CDR3 coding DNA: TGTGCCAGCAGCGCCGGGACAGCCTTGAACACTGAAGCTTTCTTT. This translates into CASSAGTALNTEAFF. The V gene is TRBV5-5, the J gene TRBJ1-1, with 7 bases matching TRBD1. V shed 4 bases and J 0 bases; nucleotides not matched to a gene: 6. Germline V lookup: CDR1 SGHKS, CDR2 YYEKEE (reference sequence). This CDR3 spans 15 amino acids. Based on the CDR3 plus reference TRBV5-5 and TRBJ1-1, the full variable domain is DAGVTQSPTHLIKTRGQQVTLRCSPISGHKSVSWYQQVLGQGPQFIFQYYEKEERGRGNFPDRFSARQFPNYSSELNVNALLLGDSALYLCASSAGTALNTEAFFGQGTRLTVV.

V gene TRBV15 combines with J gene TRBJ1-5; possibly TRBD1 for D (6 bases). Germline assignment: CDR1 LNHNV and CDR2 YYDKDF (reference sequence). This CDR3 is built from 13 residues. V lost 5 bases to trimming and J lost 3 bases, with 8 bases between them. The CDR3 nucleotides read TGTGCCACCAGCCGACAGGACAATCAGCCCCAGCATTTT. Protein sequence: CATSRQDNQPQHF.

The V and J genes are TRBV6-5 and TRBJ1-1, with a possible D match to TRBD1 (6 bases). Germline V gives CDR1 MNHEY, CDR2 SVGAGI. This CDR3 has 16 amino acids. V was pared by 4 bases and J by 10 bases, with 25 bases between. The CDR3 is CASSSTLRTGQITAFF. The CDR3 nucleotides are TGTGCCAGCAGTTCCACCCTCCGCACAGGGCAGATCACAGCTTTCTTT.